These 9 T cell receptor beta chains were all obtained from the same sample, sequenced in a study of blood T cell repertoires in COVID-19. Assay used: immunoSEQ multiplex PCR; TCRdb lists only in-frame clones, some missing. The sample carries a few hundred thousand clones, 80% to 90% recorded once. The sample taken for sequencing was PBMCs or T cells enriched from blood (not recorded which). The origin of the receptors is a man aged 18 to 30 who had recovered from COVID-19.

This chain connects TRBV28 to TRBJ2-4; 7 positions match TRBD2. The germline CDR1 and CDR2 sequences are MDHEN and SYDVKM. With 7 bases clipped from V and 6 bases from J, the junction kept 6 bases outside the gene matches. The CDR3 sequence is 13 residues long. The CDR3: CASTRGGINIQYF. CDR3 bases: TGTGCCAGCACCCGGGGAGGGATAAACATTCAGTACTTC.

Points on this clone: The sample contains more than one DNA sequence encoding this CDR3. The chain uses TRBV7-9 and TRBJ1-1; D uncertain. Trimming stripped 5 bases from V and 8 bases from J, with 12 bases between. Germline CDR1 is SEHNR and CDR2 is FQNEAQ (reference sequence). The CDR3 is 12 residues long. The CDR3 loop reads CASSPRQGEAFF. The CDR3 DNA reads TGTGCCAGCAGCCCACGACAAGGAGAAGCTTTCTTT.

The chain uses TRBV2 and TRBJ2-5; D gene unclear. The CDR3 length is 13 residues. Trimming took 6 bases from V and 5 from J, leaving 13 bases between them. Germline values: CDR1 SNHLY, CDR2 FYNNEI. Written as DNA, the CDR3 is TGTGCCAGCAGACTCCGTACCACGGAGACCCAGTACTTC. It encodes CASRLRTTETQYF.

The CDR3 region is CASSSAGTRVETQYF. CDR3 sequence (DNA): TGTGCCAGCAGCTCCGCCGGGACTAGGGTCGAGACCCAGTACTTC. The rearrangement uses TRBV7-7 and TRBJ2-5; TRBD2 matches at 8 bases. The ends lost 4 bases at V and 5 bases at J; junction bases unmatched: 9. The CDR3 loop spans 15 amino acids. Per the germline V gene, CDR1 is SSHAT and CDR2 is FNYEAQ (reference sequence).

As concerns this clone: The same CDR3 is also encoded by other DNA sequences in this sample. V is TRBV6-5 and J is TRBJ1-2; D ambiguous. CDR3 length: 13 amino acids. CDR1 is MNHEY, CDR2 SVGAGI, per germline. Trimming took 2 bases from V and 4 from J, leaving 8 bases between them. The CDR3 DNA reads TGTGCCAGCAGTTACAGCCAGGCCTATGGCTACACCTTC. Encoded protein: CASSYSQAYGYTF.

The chain uses TRBV29-1 and TRBJ2-2; tentative D call: TRBD1 (6 bases). There are 13 residues in the CDR3. Germline CDR1 is SQVTM and CDR2 is ANQGSEA. The ends were cut back, 6 bases at V and 1 base at J, with 9 bases in the middle. The chain's CDR3 is CSVKGQNTGELFF. The CDR3 DNA reads TGCAGCGTAAAGGGACAGAACACCGGGGAGCTGTTTTTT.

This chain joins TRBV7-2 and TRBJ2-1, with TRBD2 matching over 10 bases. This CDR3 contains 19 residues. The ends lost 2 bases at V and 4 bases at J; junction bases unmatched: 14. The germline gives CDR1 SGHTA, CDR2 FQGNSA. CDR3 bases: TGTGCCAGCAGCTTACCCCTCGCTAGCGGGAGTTGGCCGTACAATGAGCAGTTCTTC. It codes for CASSLPLASGSWPYNEQFF.

The genes are TRBV5-1 and TRBJ1-1; D possibly corresponds to TRBD1 (6 bases). Germline V gene sequence: CDR1 SGHRS, CDR2 YFSETQ. This CDR3 has 13 residues. V lost 4 bases and J 6 bases, leaving 13 bases between the germline ends. The DNA of the CDR3 is TGCGCCAGCAGCCGGGACACTTTATCTGAAGCTTTCTTT. Amino acids: CASSRDTLSEAFF. Together with reference TRBV5-1 and TRBJ1-1, the CDR3 gives the full variable domain: KAGVTQTPRYLIKTRGQQVTLSCSPISGHRSVSWYQQTPGQGLQFLFEYFSETQRNKGNFPGRFSGRQFSNSRSEMNVSTLELGDSALYLCASSRDTLSEAFFGQGTRLTVV.

This chain's CDR3 is CASTPLRVSPLHF. In DNA, the CDR3 is TGTGCCAGCACCCCCCTAAGAGTTTCACCCCTCCACTTT. The chain recombines TRBV28 with TRBJ1-6; D is unresolved. Trimming cost V 7 bases and J 9 bases, with 13 bases left between them. The CDR3 has 13 amino acids. Germline V gene sequence: CDR1 MDHEN, CDR2 SYDVKM.